The 30 T cell receptor beta chains below come from one sample, sequenced in a study of long-term antiretroviral therapy in people with HIV. A v3.0 immunoSEQ assay was performed at survey level. Clones were read by immunoSEQ multiplex PCR, and TCRdb kept only the in-frame ones, dropping some. This repertoire shows about 21,000 clones, 88% found once; its top ten account for 3.5%. The sample consisted of unsorted PBMCs, taken 2.3 years after starting antiretroviral therapy. The receptors were sampled from a man in his sixties with HIV.

V usage is TRBV11-2 and J usage is TRBJ2-1; D is perhaps TRBD1 (6 bases). There are 14 residues in the CDR3. Germline V gene data show CDR1 as SGHAT and CDR2 as FQNNGV. Trimming took 5 bases from V and 6 from J, leaving 14 bases between them. For the CDR3, the DNA is TGTGCCAGCAGCCCCTCCCCGACAGGCAATGAGCAGTTCTTC. Its protein product is CASSPSPTGNEQFF.

The chain uses TRBV6-5 and TRBJ2-2, with 7 bases aligning to TRBD1. The trim removed 2 bases at V and 5 bases at J, leaving 2 bases unmatched. Germline V gene data show CDR1 as MNHEY and CDR2 as SVGAGI. This CDR3 is 14 amino acids long. CDR3 amino acids: CASSYATGTGELFF. The CDR3 region has the DNA TGTGCCAGCAGTTACGCGACAGGGACCGGGGAGCTGTTTTTT.

The V and J genes are TRBV7-6 and TRBJ2-2; 8 bases match TRBD2. The V and J ends lost 8 bases and 11 bases, in that order; junction bases with no gene match: 7. CDR3 length: 12 residues. Looked up from germline, CDR1 is SGHVS and CDR2 is FNYEAQ. In nucleotides, the CDR3 is TGTGCCAGCTCACGGGGGGGGCGAGAGCTGTTTTTT. Amino acid sequence: CASSRGGRELFF.

This clone was counted once. The chain employs TRBV7-8 and TRBJ1-5; D is ambiguous. CDR3 length equals 14 residues. Trimming stripped 4 bases from V and 4 bases from J, with 11 bases between. Germline values: CDR1 SGHVS, CDR2 FQNEAQ. The CDR3 region has the DNA TGTGCCAGCAGCTCGCGGACGGTGAATCAGCCCCAGCATTTT. This codes for CASSSRTVNQPQHF.

The chain is built from TRBV18 and TRBJ2-3, with TRBD1 matching over 7 bases. The V and J ends lost 6 bases and 3 bases, in that order; junction bases with no gene match: 9. Germline V CDR1 and CDR2: KGHSH, LQKENI. This CDR3 has 15 residues. The CDR3 DNA reads TGTGCCAGCTCCCGCAACAGGGGCAGTACAGATACGCAGTATTTT. Translated: CASSRNRGSTDTQYF.

Remarks on this clone: A junction boundary mismatches the germline segment, possibly from a read error. The chain combines TRBV7-8 with TRBJ2-4, with D possibly being TRBD2 (7 bases). CDR1 is SGHVS, CDR2 FQNEAQ, per germline. This CDR3 region has 15 residues. Here the CDR3 reads CASSSGGQAQNIQYF. DNA for the CDR3: TGTGCCAGCAGCTCGGGGGGCCAAGCCCAAAACATTCAGTACTTC.

V and J are TRBV12-2 and TRBJ2-4; the listed D gene, TRBD2, was not tested against the DNA. TRBV12-2 is annotated as a pseudogene. CDR3 length equals 17 residues. CDR3 in DNA: TGTGCAAGTCGCTTATTCGAAATAACCCTAACCAAAAACATTCAGTACTTC. It codes for CASRLFEITLTKNIQYF.

V is TRBV7-2 and J is TRBJ2-1; D might be TRBD2 (6 bases). CDR1 is SGHTA, CDR2 FQGNSA, per germline. CDR3 length: 15 residues. Trimming took off 5 bases at V and 7 bases at J, with 18 bases between the two ends. The CDR3: CASSPRRDKWNEQFF. CDR3 sequence (DNA): TGTGCCAGCAGCCCTCGGCGGGATAAGTGGAATGAGCAGTTCTTC.

The rearrangement links TRBV5-1 to TRBJ2-7, with 7 bases fitting TRBD2. The CDR3 runs 15 residues. V shed 1 base, J shed 6 bases, and the junction held 10 bases outside the gene matches. Germline V gene sequence: CDR1 SGHRS, CDR2 YFSETQ. CDR3 protein: CASSLMRETSGEQYF. Written as DNA, the CDR3 is TGCGCCAGCAGCTTGATGCGGGAGACGTCGGGCGAGCAGTACTTC.

V is TRBV5-1 and J is TRBJ2-7; a possible D gene is TRBD1 (5 bases). Germline V gene lookup returns CDR1 SGHRS and CDR2 YFSETQ. V gave up 4 bases and J gave up 5 bases, with 16 bases separating them. CDR3 length: 14 amino acids. The CDR3 region is CASSIGAVSNEQYF. For the CDR3, the DNA is TGCGCCAGCAGCATTGGGGCCGTTTCAAACGAGCAGTACTTC.

This chain links TRBV7-2 with TRBJ1-3; D is undetermined. This CDR3 is 12 amino acids long. V was pared by 1 base and J by 4 bases, with 2 bases between. Looked up from germline, CDR1 is SGHTA and CDR2 is FQGNSA. CDR3 in DNA: TGTGCCAGCAGCTTAGTCGGAAACACCATATATTTT. Translation: CASSLVGNTIYF.

V and J are TRBV30 and TRBJ2-3, with 10 bases matching TRBD2. The germline gives CDR1 GTSNPN, CDR2 SVGIG (reference sequence). This CDR3 spans 15 amino acids. J lost 2 bases, V lost 1 base, and 3 bases had no gene match. CDR3 protein: CAWSATSGSTDTQYF. CDR3 coding DNA: TGTGCCTGGAGTGCGACTAGCGGGTCCACAGATACGCAGTATTTT.

The V and J genes are TRBV28 and TRBJ2-3, with 9 nucleotides matching TRBD2. V dropped 3 bases and J dropped 4; count of bases not matched to a gene: 5. The CDR3 is 15 residues long. CDR1 and CDR2 from the germline V gene are MDHEN and SYDVKM. CDR3: CASSFLAGGPDTQYF. The CDR3, as DNA: TGTGCCAGCAGTTTTCTGGCGGGGGGGCCAGATACGCAGTATTTT.

The V call is TRBV7-9, the J call TRBJ2-2; D is uncertain. The CDR3 runs to 13 residues. V was pared by 5 bases and J by 5 bases, with 9 bases between. Germline V gene lookup returns CDR1 SEHNR and CDR2 FQNEAQ (reference sequence). CDR3 sequence: CASSPIGTGELFF. As DNA, the CDR3 is TGTGCCAGCAGCCCCATTGGAACCGGGGAGCTGTTTTTT.

This clone was seen a few times. This sequence joins TRBV9 and TRBJ2-7, with D hard to call. Germline V gene data show CDR1 as SGDLS and CDR2 as YYNGEE. This CDR3 region has 13 residues. V was cut by 0 bases and J by 8 bases, with 12 bases left in between. CDR3 DNA: TGTGCCAGCAGCGTAGATGCGTCGCGTCAGCAGTACTTC. This translates into CASSVDASRQQYF.

The chain recombines TRBV14 with TRBJ2-1; 8 nucleotides align to TRBD2. The trim removed 1 base at V and 5 bases at J, leaving 4 bases unmatched. This CDR3 has 15 amino acids. Germline V CDR1 and CDR2: SGHDN, FVKESK. CDR3 sequence reads: CASSQGLAYDNEQFF. The CDR3 DNA follows: TGTGCCAGCAGCCAAGGACTAGCGTACGACAATGAGCAGTTCTTC.

The chain combines TRBV6-4 with TRBJ2-1; D possibly corresponds to TRBD1 (7 bases). Looked up from germline, CDR1 is MRHNA and CDR2 is SNTAGT. CDR3 length equals 14 residues. V was pared by 6 bases and J by 6 bases, with 15 bases between. The CDR3 sequence: CASSPLEGANEQFF. Here the CDR3 DNA reads TGTGCCAGCAGCCCCTTGGAGGGGGCCAATGAGCAGTTCTTC.

The V gene is TRBV2, the J gene TRBJ1-3; D not certain. CDR1 SNHLY and CDR2 FYNNEI come from the germline V gene. Trimming took off 6 bases at V and 0 bases at J, with 15 bases between the two ends. This CDR3 contains 16 residues. The CDR3 nucleotides read TGTGCCAGCAGACTGGGCAGACAACTCTCTGGAAACACCATATATTTT. Encoded protein: CASRLGRQLSGNTIYF.

The V gene is TRBV11-3, the J gene TRBJ1-4; weak D call: TRBD1 (5 bases). The germline V gene has CDR1 SGHNT and CDR2 YENEEA. Trimming cost V 7 bases and J 5 bases, with 14 bases left between them. This CDR3 has 14 amino acids. This CDR3 reads CASKNTTANEKLFF. The CDR3 bases are TGTGCCAGCAAGAATACGACAGCGAATGAAAAACTGTTTTTT.

V gene TRBV15 combines with J gene TRBJ2-2; D is uncertain. The CDR3 covers 13 residues. V was clipped by 4 bases and J by 1 base, with 4 bases between them. Germline V gene sequence: CDR1 LNHNV, CDR2 YYDKDF (reference sequence). This CDR3 reads CATSMRNTGELFF. The CDR3 DNA is TGTGCCACCAGCATGCGGAACACCGGGGAGCTGTTTTTT.

The V and J genes are TRBV21-1 and TRBJ2-2; the tabulated D call, TRBD2, remains unverified against the DNA. TRBV21-1 is recorded as a pseudogene. The CDR3 runs to 13 residues. The CDR3 is CASTPPSTGELFF. The CDR3 bases are TGTGCCAGCACCCCTCCCTCCACCGGGGAGCTGTTTTTT.

V and J are TRBV10-1 and TRBJ2-3; a possible D gene is TRBD2 (6 bases). The CDR3 runs 15 residues. V gave up 5 bases and J gave up 4 bases, with 16 bases separating them. CDR1 is WNHNN, CDR2 SYGVQD, per germline (reference sequence). CDR3 bases: TGCGCCAGCAGTCAGACGGGAGAAGGGGCAGATACGCAGTATTTT. Its protein product is CASSQTGEGADTQYF.

The chain carries TRBV11-2 and TRBJ2-7; 11 bases agree with TRBD2. The CDR3 covers 15 residues. CDR1 and CDR2 (germline): SGHAT, FQNNGV. Trimming took 5 bases from V and 4 from J; bases not matched to a gene: 7. CDR3 region: CASSLSLAGGYEQYF. CDR3 sequence (DNA): TGTGCCAGCAGCCTCAGTCTAGCGGGGGGATACGAGCAGTACTTC.

The chain is built from TRBV27 and TRBJ2-5; the match to TRBD2 covers 9 bases. Germline V CDR1 and CDR2: MNHEY, SMNVEV (reference sequence). This CDR3 is 16 amino acids long. V lost 5 bases to trimming and J lost 1 base; unmatched junction nucleotides: 8. The CDR3 is CASSPYLAGVQETQYF. CDR3 in DNA: TGTGCCAGCAGTCCCTACTTAGCGGGAGTCCAAGAGACCCAGTACTTC.

This rearrangement joins TRBV15 to TRBJ2-6; 10 nucleotides align to TRBD1. The V segment lost 10 bases and the J segment 3 bases; nucleotides outside the gene matches: 9. Germline loops: CDR1 LNHNV, CDR2 YYDKDF (reference sequence). CDR3 length equals 16 residues. CDR3 residues: CAIARGQGNGANVLTF. DNA of the CDR3: TGTGCCATCGCCCGGGGACAGGGGAATGGGGCCAACGTCCTGACTTTC.

The CDR3 bases are TGTGCCAGTAGAACGCCCCCTGAGGGCACCGGGGAGCTGTTTTTT. This translates into CASRTPPEGTGELFF. The chain recombines TRBV19 with TRBJ2-2; D might be TRBD2 (5 bases). CDR3 size: 15 residues. V lost 6 bases, J lost 4 bases, and 15 bases lay in between. CDR1 LNHDA and CDR2 SQIVND come from the germline V gene (reference sequence).

The gene calls are TRBV28 and TRBJ1-2, with 7 bases matching TRBD1. Trimming cost V 6 bases and J 8 bases; bases outside gene matches: 6. CDR3 size: 12 residues. Germline assignment: CDR1 MDHEN and CDR2 SYDVKM. The CDR3 DNA reads as TGTGCCAGCAGGGAGGGGGCTTACGGCTACACCTTC. It yields the protein CASREGAYGYTF.

CDR3 residues: CASSFPGQGTGELFF. CDR3 in DNA: TGCGCCAGCAGCTTCCCGGGACAGGGGACCGGGGAGCTGTTTTTT. The chain links TRBV5-1 to TRBJ2-2, with 10 bases that match TRBD1. The CDR3 has 15 residues. Trimming removed 2 bases from V and 5 bases from J; junction bases left unmatched: 3. Germline V gives CDR1 SGHRS, CDR2 YFSETQ.

The rearrangement joins TRBV30 to TRBJ1-5; D is unresolved. Germline CDR1 and CDR2: GTSNPN and SVGIG (reference sequence). The CDR3 extends over 13 amino acids. V was clipped by 4 bases and J by 4 bases, with 11 bases between them. The CDR3 DNA reads TGTGCCTGGAATATTGCTGGGAATCAGCCCCAGCATTTT. Its translation: CAWNIAGNQPQHF.

This sequence joins TRBV5-4 and TRBJ2-3, with 9 bases lining up with TRBD1. Trimming cost V 6 bases and J 4 bases; bases outside gene matches: 24. The germline gives CDR1 SGHNT, CDR2 YYREEE (reference sequence). The CDR3 is 20 amino acids. The CDR3 is CASTRVRGTGFLPTPDTQYF. CDR3 nucleotide sequence: TGTGCCAGCACAAGGGTAAGAGGGACAGGGTTCCTCCCTACACCAGATACGCAGTATTTT.